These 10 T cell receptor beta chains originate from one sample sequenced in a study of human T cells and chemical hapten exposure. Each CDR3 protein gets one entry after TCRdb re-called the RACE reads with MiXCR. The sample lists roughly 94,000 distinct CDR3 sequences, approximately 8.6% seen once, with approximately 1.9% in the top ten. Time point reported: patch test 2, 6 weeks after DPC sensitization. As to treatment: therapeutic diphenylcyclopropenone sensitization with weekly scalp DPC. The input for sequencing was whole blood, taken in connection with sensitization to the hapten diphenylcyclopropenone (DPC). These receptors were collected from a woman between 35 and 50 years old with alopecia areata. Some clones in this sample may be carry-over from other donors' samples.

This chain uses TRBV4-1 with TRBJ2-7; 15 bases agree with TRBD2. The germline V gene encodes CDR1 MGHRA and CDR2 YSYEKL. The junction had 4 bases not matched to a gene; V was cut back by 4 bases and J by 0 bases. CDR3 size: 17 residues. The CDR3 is CASSPGTSGRSSYEQYF. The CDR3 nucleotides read TGCGCCAGCAGCCCCGGGACTAGCGGGAGGAGCTCCTACGAGCAGTACTTC.

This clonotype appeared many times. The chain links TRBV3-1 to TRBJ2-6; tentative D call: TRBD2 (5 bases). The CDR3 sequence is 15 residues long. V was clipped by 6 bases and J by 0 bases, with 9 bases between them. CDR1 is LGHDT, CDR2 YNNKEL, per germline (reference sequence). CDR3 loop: CASSPSISGANVLTF. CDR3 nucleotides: TGTGCCAGCAGTCCTAGCATCTCTGGGGCCAACGTCCTGACTTTC.

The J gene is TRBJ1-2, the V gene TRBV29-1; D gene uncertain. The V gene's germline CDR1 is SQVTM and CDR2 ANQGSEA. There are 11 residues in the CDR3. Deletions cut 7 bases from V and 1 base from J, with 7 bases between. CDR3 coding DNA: TGCAGCGCACAGCTTAACTATGGCTACACCTTC. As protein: CSAQLNYGYTF.

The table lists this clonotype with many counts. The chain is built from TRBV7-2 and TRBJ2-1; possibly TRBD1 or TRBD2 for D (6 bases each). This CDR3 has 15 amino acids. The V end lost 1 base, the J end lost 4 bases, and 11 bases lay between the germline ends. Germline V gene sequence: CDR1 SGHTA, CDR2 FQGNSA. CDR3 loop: CASSLEGGLYNEQFF. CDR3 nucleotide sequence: TGTGCCAGCAGCTTAGAGGGGGGCCTATACAATGAGCAGTTCTTC.

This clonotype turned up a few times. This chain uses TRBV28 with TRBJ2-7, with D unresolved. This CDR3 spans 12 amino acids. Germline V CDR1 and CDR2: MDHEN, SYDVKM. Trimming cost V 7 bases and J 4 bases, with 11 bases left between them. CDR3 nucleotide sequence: TGTGCCAGCAACCTTGGGTATTACGAGCAGTACTTC. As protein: CASNLGYYEQYF.

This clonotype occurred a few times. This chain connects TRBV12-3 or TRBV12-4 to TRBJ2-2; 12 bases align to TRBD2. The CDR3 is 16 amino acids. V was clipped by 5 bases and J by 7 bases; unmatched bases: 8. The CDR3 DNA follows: TGTGCCAGCAGTACACGGACTAGCGGGAATGTCGGGGAGCTGTTTTTT. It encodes CASSTRTSGNVGELFF.

CDR3 DNA sequence: TGTGCCAGCAGAACCGACTATGGCTACACCTTC. It is translated as CASRTDYGYTF. The V gene is TRBV28, the J gene TRBJ1-2; D is undetermined. Germline lookup yields CDR1 MDHEN and CDR2 SYDVKM. This CDR3 contains 11 residues. Trimming removed 6 bases from V and 3 bases from J, with 5 bases in between.

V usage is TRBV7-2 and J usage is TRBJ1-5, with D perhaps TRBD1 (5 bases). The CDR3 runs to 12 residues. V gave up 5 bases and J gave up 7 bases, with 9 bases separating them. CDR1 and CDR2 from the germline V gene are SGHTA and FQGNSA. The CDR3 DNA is TGTGCCAGCAGCCCCCGGGGGCAGCCCCAGCATTTT. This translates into CASSPRGQPQHF.

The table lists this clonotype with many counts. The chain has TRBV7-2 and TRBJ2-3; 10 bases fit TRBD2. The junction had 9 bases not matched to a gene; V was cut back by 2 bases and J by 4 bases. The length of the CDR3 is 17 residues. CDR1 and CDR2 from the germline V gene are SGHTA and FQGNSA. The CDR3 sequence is CASSLPYASGSPDTQYF. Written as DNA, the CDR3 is TGTGCCAGCAGCTTACCTTATGCTAGCGGGAGCCCAGATACGCAGTATTTT.

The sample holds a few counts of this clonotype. CDR3 in amino acids: CASSPQLAGETDTQYF. The CDR3 DNA reads as TGTGCCAGCAGCCCTCAACTAGCGGGAGAGACAGATACGCAGTATTTT. This chain uses TRBV5-4 with TRBJ2-3; 11 nucleotides line up with TRBD2. CDR1 and CDR2 from the germline V gene are SGHNT and YYREEE (reference sequence). With 4 bases clipped from V and 3 bases from J, the junction kept 7 bases outside the gene matches. The CDR3 has 16 amino acids.